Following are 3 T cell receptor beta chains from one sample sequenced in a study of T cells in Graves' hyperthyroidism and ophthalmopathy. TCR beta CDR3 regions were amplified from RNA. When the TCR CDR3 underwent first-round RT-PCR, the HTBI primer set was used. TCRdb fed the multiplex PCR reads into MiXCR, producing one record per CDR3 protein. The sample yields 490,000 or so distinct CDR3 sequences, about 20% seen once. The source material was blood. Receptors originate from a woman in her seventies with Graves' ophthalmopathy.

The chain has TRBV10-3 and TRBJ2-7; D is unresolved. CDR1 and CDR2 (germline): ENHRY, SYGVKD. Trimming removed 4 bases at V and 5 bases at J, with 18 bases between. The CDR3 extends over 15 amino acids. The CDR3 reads CAISAPESIGHEQYF. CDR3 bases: TGTGCCATCAGTGCCCCCGAGAGTATAGGCCACGAGCAGTACTTC.

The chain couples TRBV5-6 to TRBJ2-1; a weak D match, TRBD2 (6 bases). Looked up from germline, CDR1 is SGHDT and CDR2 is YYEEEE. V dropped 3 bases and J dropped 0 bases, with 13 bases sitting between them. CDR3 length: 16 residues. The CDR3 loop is CASSWGLPTSYNEQFF. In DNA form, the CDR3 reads TGTGCCAGCAGCTGGGGACTGCCGACCTCCTACAATGAGCAGTTCTTC.

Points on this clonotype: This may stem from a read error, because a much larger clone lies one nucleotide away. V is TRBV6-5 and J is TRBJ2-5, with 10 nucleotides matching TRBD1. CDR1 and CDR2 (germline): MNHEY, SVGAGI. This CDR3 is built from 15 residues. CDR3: CASSYPGQGFETQHF. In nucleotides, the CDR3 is TGTGCCAGCAGTTACCCGGGACAGGGGTTCGAGACCCAGCACTTC.